This T cell receptor (beta chain) was retrieved from a study of shared clonotypes between healthy human individuals. The CDR3 sequence is 16 residues long. Germline V CDR1 and CDR2: MNHEY, SMNVEV (reference sequence). On this clone itself: As yet, its antigen is unknown.

Produced via immunoSEQ multiplex PCR; TCRdb's table is partial and in-frame only. The sample includes fewer than 650,000 clones, around three quarters of them seen just once. The study, taken as a whole, reports: Tissues were not sampled, only blood, and their repertoires likely differ.

Sequenced input: PBMCs. The TCR originated in a woman aged 40 to 50 in good health. Some clones in this sample may be carry-over from other donors' samples. This sequence joins TRBV27 and TRBJ2-5; unclear D gene. The end of the DNA is better explained by TRBJ2-7, so the J call may be wrong. The CDR3 sequence: CASSPNWAADSYEQYF. In DNA, the CDR3 is TGTGCCAGCAGTCCGAACTGGGCGGCAGACTCCTACGAGCAGTACTTC.